This is a list of T cell receptor beta chains from one sample in a study of identical twins. TCRdb recomputed calls from the 5' RACE reads with MiXCR, one row per CDR3 protein. The sample has 540,000 or so distinct CDR3 sequences; 20% to 25% are singletons. These data are also associated with another study on yellow fever vaccine responses in identical twins.

Specimen: CD4+ T cells sorted from blood. Every receptor here comes from a woman under 30 in good health. Each CDR3 is given with its conserved first and last residue. The D gene is left open where the match is weak. Clone size is shown for a subset of rows, as once, few, many or a class of expanded clone.

v_gene	d_gene	j_gene	abundance	CDR3aa	CDR3nt
TRBV6-1	-	TRBJ2-7	-	CASSETSWSYYEQYF	TGTGCCAGCAGTGAAACGTCGTGGTCCTACTACGAGCAGTACTTC
TRBV24-1	-	TRBJ2-1	-	CATSDTPRSGISYNEQFF	TGTGCCACCAGTGATACCCCGAGGAGCGGTATCTCCTACAATGAGCAGTTCTTC
TRBV5-1	-	TRBJ1-3	few	CASSSVTTGFSGNTIYF	TGCGCCAGCAGCTCAGTCACTACAGGGTTCTCTGGAAACACCATATATTTT
TRBV19	-	TRBJ2-7	-	CASNSGVVGGEQYF	TGTGCCAGTAACAGCGGAGTGGTCGGAGGAGAGCAGTACTTC
TRBV20-1	TRBD2	TRBJ2-5	-	CSAKTLADQYF	TGCAGTGCCAAAACCCTAGCGGACCAGTACTTC
TRBV29-1	-	TRBJ2-5	-	CSVEGLVPETQYF	TGCAGCGTTGAAGGATTAGTTCCAGAGACCCAGTACTTC
TRBV6-1	-	TRBJ2-5	-	CASSEDYQETQYF	TGTGCCAGCAGTGAGGACTACCAAGAGACCCAGTACTTC
TRBV29-1	-	TRBJ2-1	few	CSAEKSSYNEQFF	TGCAGCGCCGAGAAAAGCTCCTACAATGAGCAGTTCTTC
TRBV7-8	-	TRBJ2-7	few	CASSLQGTLRNEQYF	TGTGCCAGCAGCTTACAAGGCACGCTCAGAAACGAGCAGTACTTC
TRBV7-9	-	TRBJ1-6	-	CASSSQGQALHF	TGTGCCAGCAGCTCTCAGGGTCAAGCCCTCCACTTT
TRBV7-7	TRBD2	TRBJ2-1	-	CASSQGLAGGFEQFF	TGTGCCAGCAGCCAGGGACTAGCGGGAGGATTTGAGCAGTTCTTC
TRBV12-3/TRBV12-4	-	TRBJ1-5	many	CASTIGGWGDQPQHF	TGTGCCAGCACCATTGGAGGGTGGGGGGATCAGCCCCAGCATTTT
TRBV5-1	TRBD2	TRBJ2-7	few	CASRRLADSSSSYEQYF	TGCGCCAGCAGAAGACTAGCCGATTCTTCTAGTTCCTACGAGCAGTACTTC
TRBV11-2	TRBD2	TRBJ2-2	-	CASSPGRWLAGGPNGELFF	TGTGCCAGCAGCCCTGGACGGTGGCTAGCGGGGGGGCCGAACGGGGAGCTGTTTTTT
TRBV7-2	-	TRBJ1-1	few	CASSSTGWGPEAFF	TGTGCCAGCAGCTCTACAGGGTGGGGGCCTGAAGCTTTCTTT
TRBV5-1	TRBD2	TRBJ2-2	few	CASSLKGPSGTNTGELFF	TGCGCCAGCAGCTTGAAGGGTCCTAGCGGAACGAACACCGGGGAGCTGTTTTTT
TRBV11-2	-	TRBJ2-5	few	CASSLGVQGQETQYF	TGTGCCAGCAGCTTAGGGGTTCAGGGCCAAGAGACCCAGTACTTC
TRBV14	-	TRBJ1-2	-	CASSLDQTYGYTF	TGTGCCAGCAGCCTTGACCAAACCTATGGCTACACCTTC
TRBV18	-	TRBJ2-5	-	CARPPGAGNQETQYF	TGTGCCAGACCCCCTGGGGCAGGGAATCAAGAGACCCAGTACTTC
TRBV20-1	TRBD1	TRBJ1-5	once	CSAAGTGTRENSNQPQHF	TGCAGTGCTGCCGGGACAGGCACGCGAGAAAATAGCAATCAGCCCCAGCATTTT
TRBV18	-	TRBJ2-5	-	CASSPTPGTDGETQYF	TGTGCCAGCTCACCTACCCCGGGGACGGACGGAGAGACCCAGTACTTC
TRBV28	-	TRBJ1-1	few	CASSSGGHTEAFF	TGTGCCAGCAGCTCCGGGGGACACACTGAAGCTTTCTTT
TRBV15	TRBD2	TRBJ2-7	-	CATSEGGGLAGAYEQYF	TGTGCCACCAGCGAGGGAGGCGGGCTAGCGGGAGCCTACGAGCAGTACTTC
TRBV20-1	TRBD1	TRBJ1-4	-	CSASDRGNEKLFF	TGCAGTGCGTCCGACAGGGGGAATGAAAAACTGTTTTTT
TRBV12-3/TRBV12-4	-	TRBJ2-6	-	CARTQPGAWGSGANVLTF	TGTGCCCGCACCCAACCCGGGGCTTGGGGCTCTGGGGCCAACGTCCTGACTTTC
TRBV29-1	TRBD2	TRBJ2-1	few	CSVVKAGGPNNEQFF	TGCAGCGTAGTTAAAGCGGGAGGGCCGAACAATGAGCAGTTCTTC
TRBV5-1	TRBD1	TRBJ2-5	-	CASSLVGTGLFQETQYF	TGCGCCAGCAGCTTGGTTGGGACAGGGCTTTTCCAAGAGACCCAGTACTTC
TRBV14	-	TRBJ2-3	few	CASSPLRTDTQYF	TGTGCCAGCAGCCCGCTTCGCACAGATACGCAGTATTTT
TRBV20-1	TRBD2	TRBJ2-1	many	CSARETSGNLNEQFF	TGCAGTGCTAGAGAGACTAGCGGGAACCTGAATGAGCAGTTCTTC
TRBV12-3/TRBV12-4	TRBD2	TRBJ2-1	-	CASRSGRVYNEQFF	TGTGCCAGCCGAAGCGGGAGGGTTTACAATGAGCAGTTCTTC
TRBV7-9	-	TRBJ2-1	-	CASSLPRAGEQFF	TGTGCCAGCAGCCTCCCTCGGGCAGGGGAGCAGTTCTTC
TRBV20-1	-	TRBJ1-2	-	CSANTGFRANYGYTF	TGCAGTGCCAACACCGGGTTCCGAGCTAACTATGGCTACACCTTC
TRBV7-9	TRBD2	TRBJ2-1	-	CASSSSGLAFNEQFF	TGTGCCAGCAGCTCTTCGGGACTAGCATTCAATGAGCAGTTCTTC
TRBV10-3	-	TRBJ1-1	few	CAISESLLNTEAFF	TGTGCCATCAGTGAGTCTTTGCTGAACACTGAAGCTTTCTTT
TRBV18	TRBD2	TRBJ2-2	few	CASSKLLAGVDTGELFF	TGTGCCAGCTCAAAGCTACTAGCGGGAGTCGACACCGGGGAGCTGTTTTTT
TRBV7-2	-	TRBJ2-4	many	CASSQRGGINIQYF	TGTGCCAGCAGCCAACGTGGGGGAATAAACATTCAGTACTTC
TRBV20-1	TRBD1	TRBJ2-7	-	CGAKGQLNYEQYF	TGCGGTGCCAAGGGACAGCTAAACTACGAGCAGTACTTC
TRBV24-1	-	TRBJ2-1	-	CATSVSRIDEQFF	TGTGCCACCAGTGTTTCTCGCATCGATGAGCAGTTCTTC
TRBV7-3	-	TRBJ2-3	-	CASSPQGWFTDTQYF	TGTGCCAGCAGCCCCCAGGGATGGTTCACAGATACGCAGTATTTT
TRBV7-5	-	TRBJ2-3	-	CISVSEAGLGADTQYF	-
TRBV28	-	TRBJ1-2	-	CASSAKGDGYTF	TGTGCCAGCAGCGCCAAGGGGGATGGCTACACCTTC
TRBV4-1	-	TRBJ2-3	-	CASSPGPSFPDTQYF	TGCGCCAGCAGTCCCGGTCCCTCCTTCCCGGATACGCAGTATTTT
TRBV12-3/TRBV12-4	TRBD2	TRBJ2-1	-	CASILAGASSYNEQFF	TGTGCCAGCATACTAGCGGGGGCAAGCTCCTACAATGAGCAGTTCTTC
TRBV29-1	TRBD2	TRBJ2-3	-	CTTTGTSGTDTQYF	TGCACCACCACCGGTACTAGCGGCACAGATACGCAGTATTTT
TRBV10-3	TRBD1	TRBJ1-6	-	CANHRGLDSPLHF	TGTGCCAATCACAGGGGGTTGGATTCACCCCTCCACTTT
TRBV5-1	-	TRBJ2-1	-	CASSQLKGAGGNEQFF	TGCGCCAGCAGCCAACTGAAGGGGGCCGGGGGGAATGAGCAGTTCTTC